The 10 T cell receptor beta chains below were found in one sample sequenced in a study of Ad26.COV2.S vaccination and SARS-CoV-2 variants (dated by TCRdb to about 2021). The sample's treatment or condition label is to be understood as: 19 received Ad26.COV2.S at low or high dose, single or two shots; 5 received placebo; per-sample allocation not given. For vaccine and placebo recipients, the sequenced repertoires came from samples collected on day 63 after the first injection. The protocol used for the library was the immunoSEQ multiplex PCR assay. The source is immuneACCESS, and TCRdb retained only in-frame sequences with V and J called. Part of the clones is not carried over; for the studies checked, unresolved V genes explain less than half of this, and the remainder is unexplained. This sample lists around 300,000 clones; about 90% were detected once. The top ten hold roughly 6% of the sample.

The material was peripheral blood, obtained in a trial of Ad26.COV2.S vaccine versus placebo. These receptors were obtained from a person aged 18 to 59 who received the Ad26.COV2.S COVID-19 vaccine or a placebo.

This clone was seen only once. V gene TRBV11-2 combines with J gene TRBJ1-2, with a tentative D call TRBD1 (6 bases). The CDR3 consists of 15 residues. Between the trimmed V and J ends, which lost 1 base and 8 bases, there was a span of 17 bases. Germline CDR1 is SGHAT and CDR2 is FQNNGV. Here the CDR3 reads CASSLGPRGLQGYTF. DNA of the CDR3: TGTGCCAGCAGCTTAGGACCCAGGGGTTTGCAAGGCTACACCTTC.

This chain uses TRBV3-1 (or the pseudogene TRBV3-2) with TRBJ1-2, with a possible D match to TRBD1 (6 bases). Trimming removed 4 bases at V and 7 bases at J, with 16 bases between. Germline values: CDR1 LGHDT, CDR2 YNNKEL (reference sequence). This CDR3 region has 14 residues. Here the CDR3 DNA reads TGTGCCAGCAGCCTCTCGCAGGGGTTGGGTGGCTACACCTTC. Protein: CASSLSQGLGGYTF.

This clone was counted a single time. The identical CDR3 is also encoded by other nucleotide sequences in the sample. CDR3 sequence reads: CSARAGYEQYF. The CDR3 DNA reads as TGCAGTGCTAGAGCCGGATACGAGCAGTACTTC. The chain employs TRBV20-1 and TRBJ2-7, with unresolved D. The CDR3 runs 11 residues. V lost 1 base, J lost 4 bases, and 5 bases lay in between. From germline, CDR1 is DFQATT and CDR2 SNEGSKA (reference sequence).

The V call is TRBV7-2, the J call TRBJ2-6; no definite D call. The germline V gene has CDR1 SGHTA and CDR2 FQGNSA. V lost 3 bases to trimming and J lost 0 bases, with 9 bases between them. The CDR3 spans 16 residues. The DNA for the CDR3 is TGTGCCAGCAGCTTGTTCCAGGTCTCTGGGGCCAACGTCCTGACTTTC. Protein sequence: CASSLFQVSGANVLTF. The whole variable domain, remainder taken from reference TRBV7-2 and TRBJ2-6, is GAGVSQSPSNKVTEKGKDVELRCDPISGHTALYWYRQSLGQGLEFLIYFQGNSAPDKSGLPSDRFSAERTGGSVSTLTIQRTQQEDSAVYLCASSLFQVSGANVLTFGAGSRLTVL.

V gene TRBV30 combines with J gene TRBJ2-1; no reliable D call. Between the trimmed V and J ends, which lost 0 bases and 6 bases, there was a span of 15 bases. The CDR3 spans 15 residues. Per the germline V gene, CDR1 is GTSNPN and CDR2 is SVGIG (reference sequence). CDR3 protein: CAWSVVGGEVNEQFF. DNA of the CDR3: TGTGCCTGGAGTGTAGTGGGCGGAGAGGTCAATGAGCAGTTCTTC. Full variable domain (outside the CDR3, taken from reference TRBV30 and TRBJ2-1): SQTIHQWPATLVQPVGSPLSLECTVEGTSNPNLYWYRQAAGRGLQLLFYSVGIGQISSEVPQNLSASRPQDRQFILSSKKLLLSDSGFYLCAWSVVGGEVNEQFFGPGTRLTVL.

This chain uses TRBV4-3 with TRBJ2-3; no firm D call. The germline CDR1 and CDR2 sequences are LGHNA and YSLEER. The V end was cut by 1 base, the J end by 8 bases, with 22 bases between. This CDR3 is built from 17 residues. The CDR3 is CASSQAWSSQELRTQYF. CDR3 nucleotides: TGCGCCAGCAGCCAAGCTTGGAGTTCTCAGGAGTTACGTACGCAGTATTTT.

With regard to this clone: A read error may account for a junction end that differs from germline. The CDR3 loop reads CASSLSGTGYYF. The CDR3 DNA reads TGTGCCAGCAGTCTCTCCGGGACAGGCTACTATTTT. This chain connects TRBV2 to TRBJ1-5; 8 bases fit TRBD1. This CDR3 has 12 residues. The germline gives CDR1 SNHLY, CDR2 FYNNEI.

V is TRBV29-1 and J is TRBJ2-7, with 8 bases that match TRBD2. Per germline, CDR1 SQVTM and CDR2 ANQGSEA. J was trimmed by 3 bases and V by 2 bases; bases with no gene match: 6. The CDR3 totals 14 residues. Written as DNA, the CDR3 is TGCAGCGTTGAACCAGTCAGCGGGGGCTACGAGCAGTACTTC. It translates to CSVEPVSGGYEQYF.

The rearrangement joins TRBV7-6 to TRBJ2-1; 10 bases agree with TRBD1. Germline assignment: CDR1 SGHVS and CDR2 FNYEAQ. The CDR3 is 16 amino acids. Losses at the gene ends were 1 base for V and 2 bases for J; bases not matched to a gene: 2. The DNA for the CDR3 is TGTGCCAGCAGCTTAGGTGGGACAGGGGCCTACAATGAGCAGTTCTTC. It codes for CASSLGGTGAYNEQFF.

The chain carries TRBV6-5 and TRBJ1-4, with a tentative D call TRBD1 (5 bases). CDR3 length equals 10 residues. From germline, CDR1 is MNHEY and CDR2 SVGAGI. The V end was cut by 8 bases, the J end by 10 bases, with 8 bases between. The CDR3 DNA reads TGTGCCAGCGGGAGGGGAAAACTGTTTTTT. It translates to CASGRGKLFF.